Many counts were recorded for the clone carrying this TCR beta chain. Its antigen is not known. This specimen comes from a study of glioma-infiltrating T cells. Findings and caveats of the study: Above-expected tissue-blood divergence occurred in all gliomas, most in low-grade ones. Very few CDR3 sequences were shared between tissue and blood.

Using RNA template, CDR3s of TCR alpha and beta were amplified with iRepertoire arm-PCR. One-step reverse transcription and amplification started from around 100-400 ng of tissue mRNA or PBMC total RNA. TCRdb analysed the multiplex PCR reads with MiXCR anew, one entry per CDR3 protein. The data contain over 130,000 distinct CDR3 sequences, roughly 43% of them singletons. Trimming pared 2 bases from V and 2 bases from J, leaving 7 bases between. From germline, CDR1 is MNHNY and CDR2 SVGAGI (reference sequence). The length of the CDR3 is 13 residues. Sequencing was carried out using glioma tissue, nonneoplastic brain tissue, or PBMCs (not recorded which). The chain employs TRBV6-6 and TRBJ2-7; D possibly corresponds to TRBD2 (5 bases). This clonotype was sampled from a human donor with low-grade glioma or glioblastoma, undergoing nonglioma brain surgery, or in good health (not recorded which). CDR3 sequence: CASSYTGTYEQYF. CDR3 DNA: TGTGCCAGCAGTTACACGGGAACCTACGAGCAGTACTTC.